This T cell receptor beta chain was sequenced in a study of PD-L1 blockade in urothelial cancer. For the study at large: At 6 weeks and at 3 weeks (second dose) after treatment start, blood was analyzed.

Profiled with immunoSEQ multiplex PCR; TCRdb holds only in-frame clones, not every one. The table shows 130,000 or so clones, with about 81% occurring only once. The time point is: pretreatment peripheral blood. The material was PBMCs, obtained around atezolizumab (anti-PD-L1) treatment. The receptor was isolated from a middle-aged man with urothelial cancer.

The CDR3 is CASSLTSARRWGANVLTF. CDR3 DNA: TGCGCCAGCAGCTTAACTAGCGCCCGGAGGTGGGGGGCCAACGTCCTGACTTTC. The rearrangement joins TRBV5-1 to TRBJ2-6; TRBD2 matches at 7 bases. Losses at the gene ends were 2 bases for V and 4 bases for J; bases not matched to a gene: 12. The length of the CDR3 is 18 residues. The V gene's germline CDR1 is SGHRS and CDR2 YFSETQ.